This TCR beta chain was identified during a study of T-cell reconstitution after alpha-beta-depleted transplantation in children. Unique molecular identifiers featured in how the TCRbeta library was prepared. TCRdb redid the calling of the PCR reads with MiXCR, one entry per CDR3 protein. The sample includes fewer than 1 million distinct CDR3 sequences, roughly 15% of them seen just once. The CDR3 extends over 15 amino acids. V lost 0 bases and J 2 bases, leaving 8 bases between the germline ends. The germline V gene encodes CDR1 LNHNV and CDR2 YYDKDF (reference sequence). The clonotype was recovered from a male patient younger than 18 who had a stem cell transplant for acute lymphoblastic leukemia, so the T cells may come from the graft donor. The chain joins TRBV15 to TRBJ1-5, with no clear D. This material consisted of PBMCs, mostly from graft donor cells, taken 360 days after TCRalphabeta/CD19-depleted stem cell transplant. DNA for the CDR3: TGTGCCACCAGCAGAGATTGGGAGGGCAATCAGCCCCAGCATTTT. Translating it yields CATSRDWEGNQPQHF.